Here is one T cell receptor (beta chain) with its context. This specimen belongs to a study of control samples from healthy donors and cancer patients. This CDR3 is 14 amino acids long. The germline CDR1 and CDR2 sequences are SGHNT and YENEEA. V was clipped by 4 bases and J by 4 bases; unmatched bases: 2. Only in-frame clones appear in the TCRdb table, and some are missing; sequencing was by immunoSEQ multiplex PCR. The sample lists more than 100,000 clones, 85% to 90% occurring once. This TCR was recovered from a man aged 50-60 years with head and neck cancer. The sequenced sample consisted of PBMCs. The chain joins TRBV11-3 to TRBJ2-1; 9 nucleotides match TRBD2. The CDR3 region is CASSYAGGYNEQFF. In DNA form, the CDR3 reads TGTGCCAGCAGCTATGCGGGAGGGTACAATGAGCAGTTCTTC.